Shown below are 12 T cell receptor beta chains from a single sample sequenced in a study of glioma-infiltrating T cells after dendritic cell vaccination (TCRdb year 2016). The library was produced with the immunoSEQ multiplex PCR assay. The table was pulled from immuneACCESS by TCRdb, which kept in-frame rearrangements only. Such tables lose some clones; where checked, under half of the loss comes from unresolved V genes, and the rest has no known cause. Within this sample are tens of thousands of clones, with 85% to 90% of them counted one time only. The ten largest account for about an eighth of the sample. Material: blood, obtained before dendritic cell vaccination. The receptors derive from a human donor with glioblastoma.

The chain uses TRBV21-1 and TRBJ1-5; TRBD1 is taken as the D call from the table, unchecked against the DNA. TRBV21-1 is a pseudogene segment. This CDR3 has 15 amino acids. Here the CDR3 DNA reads TGTGCCAGCAGTAGGGGGGGACAGGGGCATCAGCCCCAGCATTTT. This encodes CASSRGGQGHQPQHF.

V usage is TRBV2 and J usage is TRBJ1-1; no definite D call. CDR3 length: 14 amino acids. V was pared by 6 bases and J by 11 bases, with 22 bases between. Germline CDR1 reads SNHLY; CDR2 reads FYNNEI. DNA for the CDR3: TGTGCCAGCAGGGTTGACCAGTTCGGGAAGGCGGCTTTCTTT. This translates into CASRVDQFGKAAFF.

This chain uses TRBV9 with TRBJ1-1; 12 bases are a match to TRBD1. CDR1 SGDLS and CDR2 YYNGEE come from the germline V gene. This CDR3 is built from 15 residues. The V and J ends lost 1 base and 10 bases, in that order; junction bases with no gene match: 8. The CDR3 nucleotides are TGTGCCAGCAGCGTAAATCCGGGACAGGGGGCGCGAGCTTTCTTT. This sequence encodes CASSVNPGQGARAFF.

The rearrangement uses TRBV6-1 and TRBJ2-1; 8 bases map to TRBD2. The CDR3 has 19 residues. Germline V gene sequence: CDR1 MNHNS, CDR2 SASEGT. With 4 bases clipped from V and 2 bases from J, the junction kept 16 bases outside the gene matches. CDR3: CASSAPRGASSGTYNEQFF. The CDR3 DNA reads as TGTGCCAGCAGTGCCCCGCGGGGGGCCTCCTCGGGGACCTACAATGAGCAGTTCTTC.

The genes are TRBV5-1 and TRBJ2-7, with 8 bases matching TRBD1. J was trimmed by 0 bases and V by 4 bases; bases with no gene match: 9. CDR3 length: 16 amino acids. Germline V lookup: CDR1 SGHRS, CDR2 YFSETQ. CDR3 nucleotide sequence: TGCGCCAGCAGCCTGACCGGACAGGGACTCTCCTACGAGCAGTACTTC. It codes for CASSLTGQGLSYEQYF.

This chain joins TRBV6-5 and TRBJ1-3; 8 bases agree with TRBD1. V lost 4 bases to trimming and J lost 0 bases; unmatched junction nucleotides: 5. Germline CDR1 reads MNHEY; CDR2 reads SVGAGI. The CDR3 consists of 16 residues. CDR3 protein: CASSWGQESSGNTIYF. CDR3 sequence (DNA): TGTGCCAGCAGTTGGGGACAGGAAAGCTCTGGAAACACCATATATTTT.

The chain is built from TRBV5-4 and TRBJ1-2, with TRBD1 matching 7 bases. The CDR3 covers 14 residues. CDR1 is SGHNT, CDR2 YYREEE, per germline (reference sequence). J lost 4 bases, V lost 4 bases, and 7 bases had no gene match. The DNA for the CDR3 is TGTGCCAGCAGCCCAGGACAGGAGTTCTATGGCTACACCTTC. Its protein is CASSPGQEFYGYTF.

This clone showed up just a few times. This CDR3 reads CASTGRGTGELFF. CDR3 nucleotides: TGTGCCAGCACGGGGAGAGGGACCGGGGAGCTGTTTTTT. V usage is TRBV6-1 and J usage is TRBJ2-2; TRBD2 might be the D (5 bases). This CDR3 contains 13 residues. Trimming removed 7 bases at V and 5 bases at J, with 11 bases between. In germline, CDR1 is MNHNS, CDR2 SASEGT.

CDR3 loop: CASSLEGTGAPQQYF. As DNA, the CDR3 is TGCGCCAGCAGCTTGGAAGGGACAGGGGCCCCACAGCAGTACTTC. The V and J genes are TRBV5-1 and TRBJ2-7; TRBD1 matches 10 bases. The CDR3 loop spans 15 amino acids. Germline V CDR1 and CDR2: SGHRS, YFSETQ. V dropped 0 bases and J dropped 8; count of bases not matched to a gene: 8.

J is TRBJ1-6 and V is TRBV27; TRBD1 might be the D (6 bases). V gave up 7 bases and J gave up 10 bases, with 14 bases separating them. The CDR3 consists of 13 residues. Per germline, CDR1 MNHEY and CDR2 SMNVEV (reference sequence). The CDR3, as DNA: TGTGCCAGCAAACAGGGTGGGCAATCACCCCTCCACTTT. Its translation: CASKQGGQSPLHF.

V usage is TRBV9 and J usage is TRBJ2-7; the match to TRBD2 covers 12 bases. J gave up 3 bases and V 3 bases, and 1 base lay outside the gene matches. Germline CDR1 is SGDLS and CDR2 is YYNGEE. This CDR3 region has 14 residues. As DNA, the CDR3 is TGTGCCAGCAGCGCGACTAGCGGGAGCTACGAGCAGTACTTC. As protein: CASSATSGSYEQYF.

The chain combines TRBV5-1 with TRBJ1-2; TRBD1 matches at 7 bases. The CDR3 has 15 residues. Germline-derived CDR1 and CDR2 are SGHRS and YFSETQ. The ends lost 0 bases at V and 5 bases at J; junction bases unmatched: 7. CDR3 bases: TGCGCCAGCAGCTTGGAGCAGGGGGAACGGTATGGCTACACCTTC. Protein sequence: CASSLEQGERYGYTF.